The rows below give T cell receptor beta chains drawn from one sample of a study of cytotoxic CD8 clonotypes in ibrutinib-treated CLL. Assay: immunoSEQ multiplex PCR; the TCRdb copy retains only in-frame clones and omits some. The sample shows approximately 100,000 clones, 58% of them seen only once. The sample in question was PBMCs, obtained after 24 months of ibrutinib treatment. These receptors were collected from a human donor with chronic lymphocytic leukemia. The CDR3 runs from the conserved cysteine through the conserved F or W.

j_gene,len,v_gene,CDR3aa
TRBJ2-3,14,TRBV5-1,CASSLAVREDTQYF
TRBJ2-3,11,TRBV5-6,CASSRTGEQYF
TRBJ1-5,15,TRBV2,CASSQDRGVNQPQHF
TRBJ2-2,12,TRBV14,CASSQAAGELFF
TRBJ1-3,13,TRBV15,CATSRDEGFSIYF
TRBJ2-5,14,TRBV6-1,CASSWTGGGETQYF
TRBJ2-1,14,TRBV15,CATSRDYADNEQFF
TRBJ1-6,13,TRBV6-5,CASRHNKDSFLHF
TRBJ2-7,14,TRBV5-1,CASREGTTNYEQYF
TRBJ2-5,17,TRBV5-1,CASSYEAPGLLRETQYF
TRBJ2-5,10,TRBV29-1,CSVDSETQYF
-,15,TRBV6-5,CASSYGAGSSYEQYF
TRBJ2-1,15,TRBV5-1,CASSLSWDTYNEQFF
TRBJ1-2,14,TRBV9,CASSVGQGAGGYTF
TRBJ1-4,12,TRBV30,CAWSVEGEKLFF
TRBJ1-1,13,TRBV19,CASKLEGGTEAFF
TRBJ1-4,14,TRBV5-6,CASSLGTTNEKLFF
TRBJ2-1,14,TRBV29-1,CSSRDYGGGNEQFF
TRBJ1-2,10,TRBV29-1,CSVEQDGYTF
TRBJ2-7,16,TRBV18,CASSEPGQGIGYEQYF
TRBJ1-6,15,TRBV5-1,CASSLTVGSRSPLHF
TRBJ2-2,14,TRBV19,CASSRGVSSGELFF
TRBJ1-1,12,TRBV28,CATLSGNTEAFF
TRBJ1-2,15,TRBV4-1,CASSQEGGVIYGYTF
TRBJ2-5,14,TRBV27,CASSPFRPQETQYF
TRBJ2-6,16,TRBV19,CASSRGTSSGANVLTF
TRBJ1-2,13,TRBV2,CASSNRATYGYTF
TRBJ1-3,15,TRBV30,CAWSVGQSSGNTIYF
TRBJ1-2,13,TRBV6-5,CASSLSWQGGYTF
TRBJ2-2,14,TRBV7-2,CASSFRLGTGELFF
TRBJ1-4,16,TRBV7-2,CASSRAGGGEDEKLFF
TRBJ1-5,17,TRBV21-1,CASSKREDREHNQPQHF
TRBJ1-1,12,TRBV29-1,CSVAPQRGEAFF
TRBJ2-5,14,TRBV19,CASSISGIGETQYF